These T cell receptor beta chains were read from a single sample in a study of response to subunit inactivated influenza vaccine. One entry per CDR3 protein, called by TCRdb with MiXCR from the RT-PCR reads. The sample records fewer than 700,000 distinct CDR3 sequences, under 15% being singletons. The specimen comprised PBMCs from blood, sampled roughly 6 weeks after vaccination. The receptors were sampled from a man aged 50 to 60 who received an inactivated influenza vaccine. The CDR3 runs from the conserved cysteine through the conserved F or W. The D gene is left open where the match is weak. Where a row states a size, it is once, few, many or the class of an expanded clone; other rows omit it.

DNA: TGCGCCAGCAGCCAAAGCGGGGGACCCTACGAGCAGTACTTC
CDR3: CASSQSGGPYEQYF
D: TRBD2
size: few
J: TRBJ2-7
V: TRBV4-3

DNA: TGTGCCAGCTCCGCGACCCCGACCTACAAGCAGTACTTC
CDR3: CASSATPTYKQYF
D: .
size: .
J: TRBJ2-7
V: TRBV7-9

DNA: TGTGCCATCAGTGCCCGGACAGGCCTTAACACCGGGGAGCTGTTTTTT
CDR3: CAISARTGLNTGELFF
D: TRBD1
size: few
J: TRBJ2-2
V: TRBV10-3

DNA: TGTGCCAGCAGCTTAAGGGGGGTGAACACTGAAGCTTTCTTT
CDR3: CASSLRGVNTEAFF
D: .
size: few
J: TRBJ1-1
V: TRBV7-3

DNA: TGCGCCAGCAGCCAAATTCATGGGGCTGCTAACTATGGCTACACCTTC
CDR3: CASSQIHGAANYGYTF
D: .
size: .
J: TRBJ1-2
V: TRBV4-3

DNA: TGTGCCAGCAGCTTACGGGAGATTTACAATGAGCAGTTCTTC
CDR3: CASSLREIYNEQFF
D: .
size: .
J: TRBJ2-1
V: TRBV7-6

DNA: TGTGCCATCAGTGAACCAGCGGGGAGCTCCTACGAGCAGTACTTC
CDR3: CAISEPAGSSYEQYF
D: TRBD2
size: many
J: TRBJ2-7
V: TRBV10-3

DNA: TGTGCCAGCAGCTTCACCGGGACAGGGCCCTCCTACGAGCAGTACTTC
CDR3: CASSFTGTGPSYEQYF
D: TRBD1
size: few
J: TRBJ2-7
V: TRBV7-2

DNA: TGTGCCAGCAGCTTATGGGGACGCCAAGAGACCCAGTACTTC
CDR3: CASSLWGRQETQYF
D: .
size: .
J: TRBJ2-5
V: TRBV7-2

DNA: TGTGCCAGCAGGATGGAGCGGTACAATGAGCAGTTCTTC
CDR3: CASRMERYNEQFF
D: .
size: many
J: TRBJ2-1
V: TRBV6-6

DNA: TGTGCCACCAGTGATCCCCACAGGGGGTTCGATGAGCAGTTCTTC
CDR3: CATSDPHRGFDEQFF
D: TRBD1
size: .
J: TRBJ2-1
V: TRBV24-1

DNA: TGTGCCAGCAGTGAAGTACTAGCGGAAAGCTCCTACAATGAGCAGTTCTTC
CDR3: CASSEVLAESSYNEQFF
D: TRBD2
size: many
J: TRBJ2-1
V: TRBV2

DNA: TGTGCCAGCAGCTTAAAAACCAACACTGAAGCTTTCTTT
CDR3: CASSLKTNTEAFF
D: .
size: many
J: TRBJ1-1
V: TRBV7-3

DNA: TGTGCCAGCAGTGTCCGGGAGGACTACGAGCAGTACTTC
CDR3: CASSVREDYEQYF
D: TRBD2
size: many
J: TRBJ2-7
V: TRBV12-3/TRBV12-4

DNA: TGTGCCAGCTCACCACCGAGGGAAGATCGACAGCCCCAGCATTTT
CDR3: CASSPPREDRQPQHF
D: .
size: .
J: TRBJ1-5
V: TRBV18

DNA: TGCAGTGCAGAATCCGGGACCCCAGCCCAGCAGTTCTTC
CDR3: CSAESGTPAQQFF
D: .
size: .
J: TRBJ2-1
V: TRBV20-1

DNA: TGCAGCGTCTCAAGGGGGAACGAGCAGTACTTC
CDR3: CSVSRGNEQYF
D: .
size: .
J: TRBJ2-7
V: TRBV29-1